The 2 T cell receptor beta chains below all came from one sample that was sequenced in a study of glioma-infiltrating T cells. Using RNA template, CDR3s of TCR alpha and beta were amplified with iRepertoire arm-PCR. One entry per CDR3 protein, called by TCRdb with MiXCR from the multiplex PCR reads. The table shows 400,000 or so distinct CDR3 sequences, with around 45% occurring only once. The sequenced sample consisted of glioma tissue, nonneoplastic brain tissue, or PBMCs (not recorded which). All receptors derive from a human donor with low-grade glioma or glioblastoma, undergoing nonglioma brain surgery, or in good health (not recorded which).

This clonotype has a handful of counts. This chain connects TRBV28 to TRBJ1-4; unclear D gene. Trimming took 8 bases from V and 5 from J, leaving 12 bases between them. CDR3 length equals 13 residues. The V gene's germline CDR1 is MDHEN and CDR2 SYDVKM. Here the CDR3 DNA reads TGTGCCAGCCAAAATTCGAAAAATGAAAAACTGTTTTTT. It specifies CASQNSKNEKLFF.

This clonotype was detected only a few times. With a much larger clone just one base away, this may be a read error. CDR3 in DNA: TGTGCCTGCACCGGTGGTCCGGGGGCCTACGAGCAGTACTTC. As protein: CACTGGPGAYEQYF. This chain joins TRBV28 and TRBJ2-7; a weak D match, TRBD2 (6 bases). CDR1 is MDHEN, CDR2 SYDVKM, per germline. CDR3 size: 14 residues. Trimming took 11 bases from V and 2 from J, leaving 19 bases between them.